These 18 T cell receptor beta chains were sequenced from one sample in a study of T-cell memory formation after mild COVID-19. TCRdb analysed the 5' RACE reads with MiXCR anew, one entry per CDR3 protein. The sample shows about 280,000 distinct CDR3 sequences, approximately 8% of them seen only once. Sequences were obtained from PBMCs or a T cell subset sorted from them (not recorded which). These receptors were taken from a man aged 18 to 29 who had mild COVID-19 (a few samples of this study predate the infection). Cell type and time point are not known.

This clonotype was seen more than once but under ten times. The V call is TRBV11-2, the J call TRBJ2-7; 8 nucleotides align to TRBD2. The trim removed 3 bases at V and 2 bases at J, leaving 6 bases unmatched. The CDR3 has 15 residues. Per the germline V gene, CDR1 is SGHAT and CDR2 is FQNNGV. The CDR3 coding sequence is TGTGCCAGCAGCTTTTCGGCGGGGGGTACCTACGAGCAGTACGTC. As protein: CASSFSAGGTYEQYV.

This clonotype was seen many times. CDR3 nucleotide sequence: TGTGCCAGCAGCCGTCCCCCGGGCAGAGAGAACACTGAAGCTTTCTTT. As protein: CASSRPPGRENTEAFF. The chain carries TRBV11-2 and TRBJ1-1; D gene uncertain. Germline assignment: CDR1 SGHAT and CDR2 FQNNGV. Trimming cost V 5 bases and J 1 base, with 17 bases left between them. The CDR3 extends over 16 amino acids.

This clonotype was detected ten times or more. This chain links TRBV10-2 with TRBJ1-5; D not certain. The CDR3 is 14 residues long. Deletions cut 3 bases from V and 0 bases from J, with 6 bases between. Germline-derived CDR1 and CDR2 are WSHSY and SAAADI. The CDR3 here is CASSDSHSNQPQHF. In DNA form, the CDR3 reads TGCGCCAGCAGTGACAGTCATAGCAATCAGCCCCAGCATTTT.

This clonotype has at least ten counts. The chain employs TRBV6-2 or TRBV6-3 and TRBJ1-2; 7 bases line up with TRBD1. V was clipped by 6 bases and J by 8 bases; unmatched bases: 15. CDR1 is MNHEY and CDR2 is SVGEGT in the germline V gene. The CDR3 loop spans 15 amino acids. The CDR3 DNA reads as TGTGCCAGCAGCGGACAGGCCTTCTCCTTGCGAGGCTACACCTTC. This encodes CASSGQAFSLRGYTF.

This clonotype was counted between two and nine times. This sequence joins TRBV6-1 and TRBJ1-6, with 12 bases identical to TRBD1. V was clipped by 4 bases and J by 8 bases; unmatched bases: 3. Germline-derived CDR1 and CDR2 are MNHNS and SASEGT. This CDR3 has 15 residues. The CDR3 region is CASSVRDRGHSPLHF. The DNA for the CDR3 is TGTGCCAGCAGTGTCCGGGACAGGGGGCATTCACCCCTCCACTTT.

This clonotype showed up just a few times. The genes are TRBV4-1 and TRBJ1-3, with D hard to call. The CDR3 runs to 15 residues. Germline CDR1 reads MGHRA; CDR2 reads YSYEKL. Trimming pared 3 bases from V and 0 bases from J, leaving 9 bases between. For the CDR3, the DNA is TGCGCCAGCAGCCAGCCCAGGATCTCTGGAAACACCATATATTTT. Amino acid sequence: CASSQPRISGNTIYF.

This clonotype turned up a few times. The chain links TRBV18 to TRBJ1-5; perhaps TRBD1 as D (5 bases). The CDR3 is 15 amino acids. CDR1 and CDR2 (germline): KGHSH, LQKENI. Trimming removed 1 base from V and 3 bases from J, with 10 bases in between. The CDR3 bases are TGTGCCAGCTCACCACTGGCAGGGAACAATCAGCCCCAGCATTTT. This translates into CASSPLAGNNQPQHF.

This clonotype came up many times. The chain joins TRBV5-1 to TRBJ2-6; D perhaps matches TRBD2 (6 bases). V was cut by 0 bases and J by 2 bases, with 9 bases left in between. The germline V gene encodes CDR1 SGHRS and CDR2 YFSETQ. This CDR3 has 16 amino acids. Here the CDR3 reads CASSLEGTAGANVLTF. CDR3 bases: TGCGCCAGCAGCTTGGAAGGGACTGCTGGGGCCAACGTCCTGACTTTC. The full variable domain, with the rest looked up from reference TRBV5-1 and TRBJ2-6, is KAGVTQTPRYLIKTRGQQVTLSCSPISGHRSVSWYQQTPGQGLQFLFEYFSETQRNKGNFPGRFSGRQFSNSRSEMNVSTLELGDSALYLCASSLEGTAGANVLTFGAGSRLTVL.

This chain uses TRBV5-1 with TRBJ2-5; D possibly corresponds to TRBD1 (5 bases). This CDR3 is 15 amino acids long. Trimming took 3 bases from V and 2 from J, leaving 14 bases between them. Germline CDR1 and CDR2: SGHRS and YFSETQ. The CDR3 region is CASSSLGQIQETQYF. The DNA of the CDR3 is TGCGCCAGCAGCTCCCTGGGGCAGATACAAGAGACCCAGTACTTC.

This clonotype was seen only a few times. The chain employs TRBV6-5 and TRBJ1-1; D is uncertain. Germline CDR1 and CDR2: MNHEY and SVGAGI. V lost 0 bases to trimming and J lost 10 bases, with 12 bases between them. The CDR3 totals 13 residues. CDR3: CASSYSSEAGAFF. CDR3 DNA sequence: TGTGCCAGCAGTTACTCGTCAGAAGCCGGAGCTTTCTTT.

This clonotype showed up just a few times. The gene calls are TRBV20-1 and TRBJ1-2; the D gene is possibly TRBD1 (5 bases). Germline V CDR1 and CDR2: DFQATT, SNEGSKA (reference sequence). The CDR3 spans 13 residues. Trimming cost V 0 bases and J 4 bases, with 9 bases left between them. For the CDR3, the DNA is TGCAGTGCTAGAGATTACAGGCTCTATGGCTACACCTTC. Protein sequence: CSARDYRLYGYTF.

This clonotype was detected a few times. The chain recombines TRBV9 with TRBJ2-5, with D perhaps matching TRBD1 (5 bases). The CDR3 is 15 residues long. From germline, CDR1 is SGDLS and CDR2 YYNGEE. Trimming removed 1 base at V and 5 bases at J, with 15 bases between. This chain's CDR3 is CASSVQPTVGETQYF. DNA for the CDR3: TGTGCCAGCAGCGTACAGCCGACAGTCGGGGAGACCCAGTACTTC.

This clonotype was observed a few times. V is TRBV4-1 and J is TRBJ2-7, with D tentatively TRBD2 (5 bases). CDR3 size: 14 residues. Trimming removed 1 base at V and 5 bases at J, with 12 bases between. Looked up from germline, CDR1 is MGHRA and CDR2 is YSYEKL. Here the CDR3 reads CASSQGEGVDEQYV. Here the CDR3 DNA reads TGCGCCAGCAGCCAAGGCGAGGGCGTTGACGAGCAGTACGTC.

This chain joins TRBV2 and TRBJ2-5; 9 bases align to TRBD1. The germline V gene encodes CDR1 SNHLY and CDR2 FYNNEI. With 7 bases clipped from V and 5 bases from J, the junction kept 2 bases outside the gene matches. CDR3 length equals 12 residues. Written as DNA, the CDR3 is TGTGCCAGCACAGACAGGGGGGAGACCCAGTACTTC. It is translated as CASTDRGETQYF.

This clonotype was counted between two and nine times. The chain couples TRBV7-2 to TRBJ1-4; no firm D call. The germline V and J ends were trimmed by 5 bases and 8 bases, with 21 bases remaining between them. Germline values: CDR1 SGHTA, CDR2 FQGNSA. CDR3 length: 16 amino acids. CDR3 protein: CASSPQISQVHEKLFF. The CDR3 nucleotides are TGTGCCAGCAGCCCCCAGATAAGCCAGGTTCACGAAAAACTGTTTTTT.

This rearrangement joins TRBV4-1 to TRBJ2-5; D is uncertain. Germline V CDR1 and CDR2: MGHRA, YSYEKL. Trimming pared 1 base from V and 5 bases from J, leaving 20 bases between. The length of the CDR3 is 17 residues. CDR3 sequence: CASSQVYSELVGETQYF. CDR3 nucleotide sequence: TGCGCCAGCAGCCAAGTGTACTCGGAATTGGTGGGGGAGACCCAGTACTTC.

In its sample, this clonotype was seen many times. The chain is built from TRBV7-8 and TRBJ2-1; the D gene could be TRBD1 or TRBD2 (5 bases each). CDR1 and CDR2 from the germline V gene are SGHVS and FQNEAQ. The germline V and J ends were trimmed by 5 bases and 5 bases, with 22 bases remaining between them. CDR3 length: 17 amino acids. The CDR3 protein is CASSREPAGTSDNEQFF. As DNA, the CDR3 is TGTGCCAGCAGCCGGGAACCTGCAGGGACGTCTGACAATGAGCAGTTCTTC.

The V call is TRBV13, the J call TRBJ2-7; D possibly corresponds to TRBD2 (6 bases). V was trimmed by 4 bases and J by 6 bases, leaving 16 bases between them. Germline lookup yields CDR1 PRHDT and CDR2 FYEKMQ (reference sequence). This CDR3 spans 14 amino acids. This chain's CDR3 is CASSYRGWRGEQYV. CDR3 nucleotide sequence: TGTGCCAGCAGCTACAGAGGATGGAGGGGCGAGCAGTACGTC.